A selection of T cell receptor beta chains follows, all from one sample in a study of graft-versus-host responses after intestinal transplantation. These receptors lack a known antigen. Sequencing was performed with immunoSEQ multiplex PCR; in TCRdb, only in-frame clones are kept and a portion is missing. The sample has tens of thousands of clones, roughly 94% seen once. Sequencing was performed on unstimulated CD4+ T cells sorted from spleen or lymph node cells, taken before transplant. The source is a human donor who was the organ donor for an intestinal transplant. The CDR3 runs from the conserved cysteine through the conserved F or W. Fields, in order: clone size, D gene, V gene, J gene, CDR3 DNA, CDR3 protein. The D gene is left open where the match is weak. Not all rows give a size; the values are once, few, many and, for expanded clones, a class.

>once|TRBD2|TRBV2|TRBJ2-5
TGTGCCAGCACCGGGAGGGGAGAGACCCAGTACTTC
CASTGRGETQYF
>NA|NA|TRBV5-6|TRBJ2-5
TGTGCCAGCAGCCCCACAGGGTTTGGGGGGCAAGAGACCCAGTACTTC
CASSPTGFGGQETQYF
>once|TRBD1|TRBV6-5|TRBJ1-6
TGTGCCAGCAGGGGAACGGGACAGGGAGGTTCACCCCTCCACTTT
CASRGTGQGGSPLHF
>NA|NA|TRBV27|TRBJ1-1
TGTGCCAGCATCCACCGGGGGGGAGGGGAGAACACTGAAGCTTTCTTT
CASIHRGGGENTEAFF
>once|NA|TRBV2|TRBJ1-1
TGTGCCAGCAGCCCTTACGGGAGGAGCATGGCCGACACTGAAGCTTTCTTT
CASSPYGRSMADTEAFF
>NA|TRBD2|TRBV7-9|TRBJ2-5
TGTGCCAGCAGCTTAAGGGCTAGCGGGGGAGAGACCCAGTACTTC
CASSLRASGGETQYF
>NA|NA|TRBV27|TRBJ1-1
TGTGCCAGCAGCCCATTGTCAGGGGCAGGGAGCACTGAAGCTTTCTTT
CASSPLSGAGSTEAFF
>NA|TRBD1|TRBV19|TRBJ1-1
TGTGCCAGTAGTATGAGACAGGGCACTGAAGCTTTCTTT
CASSMRQGTEAFF
>NA|NA|TRBV6-6|TRBJ2-7
TGTGCCAGCAGTCCCACTTTTGGGCGGGGATCCTACGAGCAGTACTTC
CASSPTFGRGSYEQYF
>NA|NA|TRBV6-6|TRBJ1-2
TGTGCCAGCAGTTCAACAACAGCGTACTATGGCTACACCTTC
CASSSTTAYYGYTF
>NA|NA|TRBV15|TRBJ2-5
TGTGCCACCAGTTCCGTCGGCAGACAAGAGACCCAGTACTTC
CATSSVGRQETQYF
>NA|NA|TRBV7-8|TRBJ1-2
TGTGCCAGCAGCTTAGCGCTACAGGATGTGGATGGCTACACCTTC
CASSLALQDVDGYTF
>once|NA|TRBV19|TRBJ1-1
TGTGCCAGTAGTATAGGGAGGGAGATCACTGAAGCTTTCTTT
CASSIGREITEAFF
>NA|TRBD1|TRBV4-2|TRBJ1-2
TGTGCCAGCAGCCAAGATGGGACAGACCGTCGCTACACCTTC
CASSQDGTDRRYTF